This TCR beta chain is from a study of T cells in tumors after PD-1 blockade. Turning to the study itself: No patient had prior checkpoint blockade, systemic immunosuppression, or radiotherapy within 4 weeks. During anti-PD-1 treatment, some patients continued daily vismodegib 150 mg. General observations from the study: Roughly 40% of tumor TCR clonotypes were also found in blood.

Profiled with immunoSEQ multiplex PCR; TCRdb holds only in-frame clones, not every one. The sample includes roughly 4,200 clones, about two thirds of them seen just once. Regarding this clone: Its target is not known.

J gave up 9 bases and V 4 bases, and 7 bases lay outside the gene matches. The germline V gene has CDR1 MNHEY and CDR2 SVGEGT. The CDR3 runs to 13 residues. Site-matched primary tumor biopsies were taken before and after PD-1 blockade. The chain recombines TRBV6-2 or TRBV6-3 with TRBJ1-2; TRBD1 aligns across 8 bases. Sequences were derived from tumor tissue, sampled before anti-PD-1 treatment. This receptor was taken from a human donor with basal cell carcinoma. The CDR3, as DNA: TGTGCCAGCAGTTGGACAGGGTTTGATCGCTACACCTTC. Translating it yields CASSWTGFDRYTF.